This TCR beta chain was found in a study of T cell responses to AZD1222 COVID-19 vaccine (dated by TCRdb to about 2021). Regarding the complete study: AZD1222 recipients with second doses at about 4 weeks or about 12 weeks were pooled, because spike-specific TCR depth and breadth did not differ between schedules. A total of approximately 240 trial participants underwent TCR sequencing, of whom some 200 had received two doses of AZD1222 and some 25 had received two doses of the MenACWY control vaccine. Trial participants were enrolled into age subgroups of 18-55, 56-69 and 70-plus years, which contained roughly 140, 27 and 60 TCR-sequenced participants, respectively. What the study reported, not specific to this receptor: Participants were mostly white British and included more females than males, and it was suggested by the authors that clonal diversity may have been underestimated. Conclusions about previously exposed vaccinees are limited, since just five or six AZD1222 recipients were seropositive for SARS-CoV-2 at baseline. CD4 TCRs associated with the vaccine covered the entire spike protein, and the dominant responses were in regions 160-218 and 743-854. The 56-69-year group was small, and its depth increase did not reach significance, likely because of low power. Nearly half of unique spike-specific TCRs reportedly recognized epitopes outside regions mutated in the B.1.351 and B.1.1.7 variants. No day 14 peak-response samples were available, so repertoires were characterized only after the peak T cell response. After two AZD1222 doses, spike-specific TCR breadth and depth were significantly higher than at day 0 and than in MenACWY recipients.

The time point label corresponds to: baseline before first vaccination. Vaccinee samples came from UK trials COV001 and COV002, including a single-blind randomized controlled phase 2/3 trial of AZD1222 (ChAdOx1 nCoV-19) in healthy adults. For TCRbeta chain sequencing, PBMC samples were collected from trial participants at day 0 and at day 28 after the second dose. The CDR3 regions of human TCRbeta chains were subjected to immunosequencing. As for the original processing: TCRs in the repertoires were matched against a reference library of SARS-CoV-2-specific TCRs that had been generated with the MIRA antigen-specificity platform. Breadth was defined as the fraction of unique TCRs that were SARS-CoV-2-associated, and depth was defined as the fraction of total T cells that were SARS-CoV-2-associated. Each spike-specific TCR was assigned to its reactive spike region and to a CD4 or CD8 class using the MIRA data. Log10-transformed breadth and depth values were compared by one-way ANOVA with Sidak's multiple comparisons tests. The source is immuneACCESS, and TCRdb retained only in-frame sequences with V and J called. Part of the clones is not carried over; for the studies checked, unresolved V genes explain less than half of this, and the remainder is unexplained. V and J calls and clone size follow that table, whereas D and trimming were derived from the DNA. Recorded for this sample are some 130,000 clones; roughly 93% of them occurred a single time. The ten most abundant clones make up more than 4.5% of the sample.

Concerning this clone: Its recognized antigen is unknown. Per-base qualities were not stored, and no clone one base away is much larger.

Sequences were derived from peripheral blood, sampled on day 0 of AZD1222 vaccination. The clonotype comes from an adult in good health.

CDR3 region: CASLNLAGLETQYF. The DNA is as follows: TGTGCCAGCCTGAATCTAGCGGGGCTCGAGACCCAGTACTTC. The rearrangement joined TRBV3-1 (or the pseudogene TRBV3-2) to TRBJ2-5; 9 nucleotides in the junction match TRBD2. Measured from the cysteine to the phenylalanine, the CDR3 is 14 residues long. The sequence is cut down to CDR3 DNA, 42 bases in frame from base 1. Ends trimmed: V by 8 bases, J by 5 bases; bases unmatched to a gene: 9. Per the germline V gene (reference sequence), LGHDT is the CDR1 and YNNKEL is the CDR2.